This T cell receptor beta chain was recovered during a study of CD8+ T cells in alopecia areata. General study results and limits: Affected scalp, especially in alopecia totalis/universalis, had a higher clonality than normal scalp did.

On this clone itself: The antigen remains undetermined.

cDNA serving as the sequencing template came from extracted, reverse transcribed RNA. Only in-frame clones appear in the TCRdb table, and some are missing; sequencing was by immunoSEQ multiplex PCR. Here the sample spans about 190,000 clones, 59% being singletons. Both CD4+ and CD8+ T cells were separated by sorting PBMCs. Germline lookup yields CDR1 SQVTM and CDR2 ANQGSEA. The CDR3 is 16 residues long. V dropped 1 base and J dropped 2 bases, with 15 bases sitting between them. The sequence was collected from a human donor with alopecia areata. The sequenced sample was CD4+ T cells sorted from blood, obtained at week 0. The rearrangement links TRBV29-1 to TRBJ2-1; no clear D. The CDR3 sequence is CSVEVGSPITYNEQFF. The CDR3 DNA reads TGCAGCGTTGAAGTTGGCAGCCCGATAACCTACAATGAGCAGTTCTTC.